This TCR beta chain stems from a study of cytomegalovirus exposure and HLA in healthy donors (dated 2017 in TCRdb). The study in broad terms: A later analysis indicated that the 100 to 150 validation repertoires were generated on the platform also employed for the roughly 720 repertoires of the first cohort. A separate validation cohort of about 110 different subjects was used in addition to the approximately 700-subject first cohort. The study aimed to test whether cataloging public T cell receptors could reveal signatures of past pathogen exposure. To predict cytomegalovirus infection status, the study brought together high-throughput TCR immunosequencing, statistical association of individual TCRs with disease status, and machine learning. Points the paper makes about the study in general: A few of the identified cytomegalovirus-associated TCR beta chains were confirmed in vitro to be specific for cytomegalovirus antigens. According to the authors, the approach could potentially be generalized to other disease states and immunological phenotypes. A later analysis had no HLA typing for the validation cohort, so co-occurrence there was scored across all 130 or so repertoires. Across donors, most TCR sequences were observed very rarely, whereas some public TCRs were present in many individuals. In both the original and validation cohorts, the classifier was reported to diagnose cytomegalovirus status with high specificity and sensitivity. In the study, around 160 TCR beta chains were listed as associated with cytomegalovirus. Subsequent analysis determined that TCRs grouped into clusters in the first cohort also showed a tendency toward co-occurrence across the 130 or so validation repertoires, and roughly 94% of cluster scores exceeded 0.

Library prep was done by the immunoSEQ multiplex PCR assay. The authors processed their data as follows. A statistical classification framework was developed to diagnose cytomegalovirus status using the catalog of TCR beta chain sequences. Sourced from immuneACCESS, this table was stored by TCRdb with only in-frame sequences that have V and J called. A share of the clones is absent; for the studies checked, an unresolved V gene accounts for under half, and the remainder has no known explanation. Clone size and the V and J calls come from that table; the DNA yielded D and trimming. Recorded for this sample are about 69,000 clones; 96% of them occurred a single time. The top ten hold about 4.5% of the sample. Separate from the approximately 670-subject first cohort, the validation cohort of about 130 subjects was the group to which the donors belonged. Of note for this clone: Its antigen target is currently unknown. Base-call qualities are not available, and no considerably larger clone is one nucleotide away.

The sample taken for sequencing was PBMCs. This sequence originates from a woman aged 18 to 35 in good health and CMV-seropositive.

The sequenced DNA is TGTGCCAGCAGCACAGGGAAGGCTTTCTTT. The translation is CASSTGKAFF. The sequence joins TRBV28 to TRBJ1-1, with TRBD1 perhaps the D gene, on 6 matching bases. CDR1 and CDR2 are drawn from the germline V gene: MDHEN, SYDVKM. The junction carries 10 bases between V and J, which are trimmed by 6 bases and 11 bases respectively. The CDR3 spans 10 residues, from the cysteine through the phenylalanine. Only CDR3 DNA is held: 30 bases, read in frame from base 1.